The source of this T cell receptor (beta chain) is a study of T cell changes during pregnancy in multiple sclerosis. The repertoire was sequenced with immunoSEQ multiplex PCR; TCRdb's copy has only in-frame clones and lacks some. The sample shows over 50,000 clones, 92% of them seen only once. The length of the CDR3 is 18 residues. The germline V gene encodes CDR1 MDHEN and CDR2 SYDVKM. V was pared by 4 bases and J by 0 bases, with 9 bases of the junction left unmatched. The J gene is TRBJ2-3, the V gene TRBV28, with 11 nucleotides matching TRBD2. Sequencing used peripheral blood, obtained in the first trimester of pregnancy. The receptor was isolated from a female donor with multiple sclerosis, enrolled in a pregnancy study. CDR3 DNA: TGTGCCAGCAGTTCCGACCTAATAGCGGGAGGGAGCACAGATACGCAGTATTTT. Its translation: CASSSDLIAGGSTDTQYF.